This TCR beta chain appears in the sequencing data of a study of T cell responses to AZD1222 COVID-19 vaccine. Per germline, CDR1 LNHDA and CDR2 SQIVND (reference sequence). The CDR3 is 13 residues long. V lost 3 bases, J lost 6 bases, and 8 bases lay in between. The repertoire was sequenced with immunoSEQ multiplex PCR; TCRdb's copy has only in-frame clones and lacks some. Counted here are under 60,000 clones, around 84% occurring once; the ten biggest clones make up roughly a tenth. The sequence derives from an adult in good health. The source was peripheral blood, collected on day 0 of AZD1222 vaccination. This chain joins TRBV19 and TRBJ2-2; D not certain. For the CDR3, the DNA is TGTGCCAGTAGTATGCGTTTGGCCGGGGAGCTGTTTTTT. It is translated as CASSMRLAGELFF.